The 12 T cell receptor beta chains listed next were all sequenced from one sample in a study. MiXCR was run by TCRdb on the 5' RACE reads, yielding one entry per CDR3 protein. The table records some 37,000 distinct CDR3 sequences, 18% of them present only once. The sample comprised naive CD4+ T cells sorted from a lymph node. As to subset: naive CD4+ T cells, CD4+CD45RA+CD25-. These receptors were obtained from a female donor with breast cancer.

This chain connects TRBV5-1 to TRBJ2-2; D not certain. V was trimmed by 0 bases and J by 0 bases, leaving 6 bases between them. The CDR3 has 15 amino acids. Germline CDR1 is SGHRS and CDR2 is YFSETQ. This CDR3 reads CASSLGTANTGELFF. The CDR3 bases are TGCGCCAGCAGCTTGGGGACGGCGAACACCGGGGAGCTGTTTTTT.

This clonotype was observed many times. This rearrangement joins TRBV9 to TRBJ1-2; no reliable D call. Trimming stripped 4 bases from V and 8 bases from J, with 15 bases between. Germline values: CDR1 SGDLS, CDR2 YYNGEE. This CDR3 is built from 13 residues. In nucleotides, the CDR3 is TGTGCCAGCAGCCCCTCCGGGGTAGGGGGCTACACCTTC. Translation: CASSPSGVGGYTF.

In this sample, this clonotype turned up a few times. The J gene is TRBJ2-7, the V gene TRBV7-2, with D hard to call. The CDR3 has 14 amino acids. Germline lookup yields CDR1 SGHTA and CDR2 FQGNSA. Trimming took off 0 bases at V and 4 bases at J, with 10 bases between the two ends. The DNA for the CDR3 is TGTGCCAGCAGCTTAGCGAGCAGCATATACGAGCAGTACTTC. Its protein product is CASSLASSIYEQYF.

The chain uses TRBV29-1 and TRBJ2-1; 11 bases match TRBD2. The length of the CDR3 is 14 residues. Looked up from germline, CDR1 is SQVTM and CDR2 is ANQGSEA. Trimming took 4 bases from V and 8 from J; bases not matched to a gene: 7. For the CDR3, the DNA is TGCAGCGTTGTGACTAGCGGGATGAACGATGAGCAGTTCTTC. This codes for CSVVTSGMNDEQFF.

The genes are TRBV7-9 and TRBJ1-2; D gene unclear. CDR1 and CDR2 from the germline V gene are SEHNR and FQNEAQ (reference sequence). The CDR3 spans 13 residues. The V end lost 3 bases, the J end lost 2 bases, and 7 bases lay between the germline ends. Here the CDR3 reads CASSFPANYGYTF. In DNA, the CDR3 is TGTGCCAGCAGCTTCCCCGCCAACTATGGCTACACCTTC.

This clonotype turned up a few times. This chain links TRBV9 with TRBJ2-1; a possible D gene is TRBD2 (6 bases). V was pared by 4 bases and J by 7 bases, with 24 bases between. The CDR3 is 17 amino acids. Germline V gives CDR1 SGDLS, CDR2 YYNGEE. DNA of the CDR3: TGTGCCAGCAGCTCTATGACCCACGGGGGAGCGGGTAATGAGCAGTTCTTC. This sequence encodes CASSSMTHGGAGNEQFF.

V and J are TRBV7-2 and TRBJ1-1; unclear D gene. The germline V and J ends were trimmed by 1 base and 3 bases, with 6 bases remaining between them. The CDR3 has 13 residues. CDR1 and CDR2 (germline): SGHTA, FQGNSA. CDR3 residues: CASSLGGHTEAFF. The CDR3 DNA reads TGTGCCAGCAGCTTAGGAGGCCACACTGAAGCTTTCTTT.

Regarding this clonotype: Being one base from a much bigger clone, this may be a read error. The chain has TRBV5-1 and TRBJ1-5; D is undetermined. V lost 4 bases and J 3 bases, leaving 14 bases between the germline ends. The CDR3 has 15 residues. Germline CDR1 is SGHRS and CDR2 is YFSETQ. The CDR3 coding sequence is TGCGCCAGCAGCCCTTTGGGTCATAACAATCAGCCCCAGCATTTT. This encodes CASSPLGHNNQPQHF.

Within the sample, this clonotype is medium-sized. The V call is TRBV5-1, the J call TRBJ2-7; 7 bases line up with TRBD2. J gave up 6 bases and V 1 base, and 7 bases lay outside the gene matches. This CDR3 spans 14 amino acids. Germline V CDR1 and CDR2: SGHRS, YFSETQ. CDR3 nucleotide sequence: TGCGCCAGCAGCTTGACAGCGGGGAGCAGCGAGCAGTACTTC. The encoded protein is CASSLTAGSSEQYF.

Notes on this clonotype: The junction shows a germline mismatch at one end, possibly a read error. The chain uses TRBV5-1 and TRBJ2-2, with a weak D call TRBD1 (5 bases). Germline V gives CDR1 SGHRS, CDR2 YFSETQ. CDR3 size: 15 residues. This chain's CDR3 is CASGLAQGNTGELFF. The DNA of the CDR3 is TGCGCCAGCGGCTTGGCCCAGGGAAACACCGGGGAGCTGTTTTTT.

The chain uses TRBV9 and TRBJ2-1; D is ambiguous. Germline V gene sequence: CDR1 SGDLS, CDR2 YYNGEE. Trimming pared 0 bases from V and 9 bases from J, leaving 13 bases between. The length of the CDR3 is 14 residues. The CDR3 DNA reads as TGTGCCAGCAGCGTAGGTAGAGCTCGTCTTGAGCAGTTCTTC. Amino acids: CASSVGRARLEQFF.

V and J are TRBV6-5 and TRBJ2-2; D call uncertain. Germline V gene lookup returns CDR1 MNHEY and CDR2 SVGAGI. CDR3 length: 14 amino acids. The V gene lost 5 bases and the J gene lost 5 bases, with 12 bases spanning the gap. CDR3 region: CASSDRRWTGELFF. CDR3 DNA sequence: TGTGCCAGCAGTGACCGTCGATGGACCGGGGAGCTGTTTTTT.